These 13 T cell receptor beta chains were all obtained from the same sample, sequenced in a study of blood T cell repertoires in COVID-19. The protocol was immunoSEQ multiplex PCR, while the TCRdb copy is restricted to in-frame clones and leaves out a portion. This sample has roughly 60,000 clones, with approximately 80% found just once. Sequencing was performed on peripheral blood. All receptors derive from a man aged 30-40 years with COVID-19, enrolled during active disease.

The rearrangement joins TRBV14 to TRBJ1-1; D call uncertain. This CDR3 spans 14 amino acids. Germline V lookup: CDR1 SGHDN, CDR2 FVKESK. V lost 4 bases to trimming and J lost 9 bases, with 18 bases between them. The CDR3 region is CASSRLSGSRKAFF. CDR3 DNA sequence: TGTGCCAGCAGCCGGCTATCCGGGTCTAGAAAAGCTTTCTTT.

This chain uses TRBV7-6 with TRBJ2-2, with D possibly matching TRBD2 (5 bases). V was pared by 2 bases and J by 11 bases, with 15 bases between. Germline CDR1 and CDR2: SGHVS and FNYEAQ. The length of the CDR3 is 14 residues. This chain's CDR3 is CASSLQLAGGELFF. Here the CDR3 DNA reads TGTGCCAGCAGCTTACAACTGGCGGGCGGCGAGCTGTTTTTT.

The rearrangement links TRBV7-2 to TRBJ1-2, with D tentatively TRBD1 (6 bases). Germline CDR1 reads SGHTA; CDR2 reads FQGNSA. Deletions cut 5 bases from V and 7 bases from J, with 14 bases between. The CDR3 has 13 amino acids. This chain's CDR3 is CASSDGGGGGYTF. The CDR3 nucleotides read TGTGCCAGCAGCGATGGGGGGGGCGGTGGCTACACCTTC.

The chain is built from TRBV27 and TRBJ1-1; 10 bases match TRBD1. CDR1 and CDR2 from the germline V gene are MNHEY and SMNVEV (reference sequence). This CDR3 region has 17 residues. Losses at the gene ends were 1 base for V and 1 base for J; bases not matched to a gene: 6. The CDR3 spells CASSLFGTGAPNTEAFF. The CDR3 DNA follows: TGTGCCAGCAGTTTATTTGGGACAGGGGCCCCGAACACTGAAGCTTTCTTT.

The V gene is TRBV10-2, the J gene TRBJ1-1; D call uncertain. Germline CDR1 reads WSHSY; CDR2 reads SAAADI. The germline V and J ends were trimmed by 4 bases and 0 bases, with 6 bases remaining between them. There are 13 residues in the CDR3. The CDR3 spells CASSVQLNTEAFF. The CDR3, as DNA: TGCGCCAGCAGTGTCCAGTTGAACACTGAAGCTTTCTTT.

The rearrangement links TRBV4-3 to TRBJ2-7; 7 bases match TRBD2. Germline lookup yields CDR1 LGHNA and CDR2 YSLEER. There are 16 residues in the CDR3. V lost 0 bases and J lost 2; bases outside the gene matches: 7. The CDR3 reads CASSQEGLRGTYEQYF. CDR3 in DNA: TGCGCCAGCAGCCAAGAAGGACTGCGGGGGACCTACGAGCAGTACTTC.

The gene calls are TRBV28 and TRBJ2-7; tentatively, D is TRBD2 (6 bases). The CDR3 runs 11 residues. CDR1 is MDHEN and CDR2 is SYDVKM in the germline V gene. Trimming left V 4 bases short and J 9 bases short, with 10 bases between. The CDR3 loop is CASSSYGRQYF. The CDR3 DNA reads TGTGCCAGCAGTTCGTACGGGAGGCAGTACTTC. Supplemented by reference TRBV28 and TRBJ2-7, the full variable domain reads DVKVTQSSRYLVKRTGEKVFLECVQDMDHENMFWYRQDPGLGLRLIYFSYDVKMKEKGDIPEGYSVSREKKERFSLILESASTNQTSMYLCASSSYGRQYFGPGTRLTVT.

V is TRBV20-1 and J is TRBJ2-3; D not certain. CDR1 is DFQATT and CDR2 is SNEGSKA in the germline V gene (reference sequence). Deletions cut 1 base from V and 6 bases from J, with 5 bases between. The CDR3 has 11 residues. Here the CDR3 DNA reads TGCAGTGCTAGAGTAGTGGATACGCAGTATTTT. It encodes CSARVVDTQYF.

The DNA for the CDR3 is TGTGCCAGCAGCCAAGATTGGCGGAAGACAGGGGGATTCCAAAGTTGGTTCTTC. It is translated as CASSQDWRKTGGFQSWFF. V usage is TRBV14 and J usage is TRBJ2-1; 9 bases match TRBD1. The germline V gene has CDR1 SGHDN and CDR2 FVKESK. The CDR3 extends over 18 amino acids. V lost 0 bases to trimming and J lost 15 bases; unmatched junction nucleotides: 21.

V gene TRBV11-2 combines with J gene TRBJ2-7, with no clear D. CDR1 SGHAT and CDR2 FQNNGV come from the germline V gene. CDR3 length equals 11 residues. Trimming removed 7 bases at V and 5 bases at J, with 9 bases between. CDR3 sequence reads: CASTRGNEQYF. CDR3 bases: TGTGCCAGCACCCGAGGAAACGAGCAGTACTTC. The full variable domain, completed using reference TRBV11-2 and TRBJ2-7, is EAGVAQSPRYKIIEKRQSVAFWCNPISGHATLYWYQQILGQGPKLLIQFQNNGVVDDSQLPKDRFSAERLKGVDSTLKIQPAKLEDSAVYLCASTRGNEQYFGPGTRLTVT.

The V and J genes are TRBV6-4 and TRBJ1-2; no reliable D call. The CDR3 is 14 residues long. CDR1 is MRHNA and CDR2 is SNTAGT in the germline V gene. V gave up 6 bases and J gave up 7 bases, with 18 bases separating them. The CDR3 bases are TGTGCCAGCAGGGAAAACCAATCTGGGCGTGGCTACACCTTC. Protein product: CASRENQSGRGYTF.

J is TRBJ2-1 and V is TRBV7-8; a weak D match, TRBD2 (6 bases). The V end lost 0 bases, the J end lost 7 bases, and 13 bases lay between the germline ends. CDR1 and CDR2 (germline): SGHVS, FQNEAQ. This CDR3 comprises 15 residues. CDR3 bases: TGTGCCAGCAGCTTAGCTACTAGTAGCGGAAATGAGCAGTTCTTC. Translation gives CASSLATSSGNEQFF.

The chain has TRBV9 and TRBJ2-3; 8 nucleotides match TRBD2. CDR3 length equals 16 residues. Germline CDR1 is SGDLS and CDR2 is YYNGEE. The V segment lost 0 bases and the J segment 0 bases; nucleotides outside the gene matches: 3. Written as DNA, the CDR3 is TGTGCCAGCAGCGTAGGGGCTAGCGGGAGCACAGATACGCAGTATTTT. It codes for CASSVGASGSTDTQYF. Complete variable domain (other parts from reference TRBV9 and TRBJ2-3): DSGVTQTPKHLITATGQRVTLRCSPRSGDLSVYWYQQSLDQGLQFLIQYYNGEERAKGNILERFSAQQFPDLHSELNLSSLELGDSALYFCASSVGASGSTDTQYFGPGTRLTVL.